The clone carrying this T cell receptor (beta chain) was observed once. The target antigen is unknown. This specimen comes from a study of cytomegalovirus exposure and HLA in healthy donors. Repertoires were generated with immunoSEQ multiplex PCR, while TCRdb's copy carries only in-frame clones and drops some. The repertoire holds roughly 150,000 clones, with 89% as singletons. The trim removed 0 bases at V and 6 bases at J, leaving 16 bases unmatched. The CDR3 is made up of 19 amino acids. Germline V lookup: CDR1 ENHRY, CDR2 SYGVKD. Study results and caveats: First-cohort TCR clusters tended to co-occur in the roughly 120 validation repertoires, a later analysis found. It was confirmed in vitro that a few of the CMV-associated chains were specific for CMV antigens.

J is TRBJ1-1 and V is TRBV10-3, with 10 bases fitting TRBD1. The clonotype originates from a woman under 30 in good health and CMV-seropositive. Sequencing was performed on PBMCs. DNA of the CDR3: TGTGCCATCAGTGAGTCGAAGGGACAGGGGATGCGGAGGTCCCCTGAAGCTTTCTTT. Protein sequence: CAISESKGQGMRRSPEAFF.